A selection of T cell receptor beta chains follows, all from one sample in a study of blood T cell repertoires in COVID-19. The data were produced by immunoSEQ multiplex PCR, yet TCRdb's version contains in-frame clones alone and is incomplete. The repertoire holds more than 150,000 clones, with about 80% as singletons. The specimen sequenced was peripheral blood. These receptors came from a human donor in a cohort sampled during active COVID-19. Both conserved end residues are part of each CDR3. Fields, in order: V gene, CDR3 length, D gene, clone size, J gene, CDR3 DNA, CDR3 protein. D genes are given only for firm matches. Where a row states a size, it is once, few, many or the class of an expanded clone; other rows omit it.

v_gene: TRBV21-1
len: 16
d_gene: -
abundance: -
j_gene: TRBJ1-3
CDR3nt: TGTGCCAGCAGCCCGAGACAGGGAAGGGCTGGAAACACCATATATTTT
CDR3aa: CASSPRQGRAGNTIYF

v_gene: TRBV3-1/TRBV3-2
len: 18
d_gene: TRBD2
abundance: -
j_gene: TRBJ2-2
CDR3nt: TGTGCCAGCAGCCAAGTGGTGGGAGCTAGCGGCCCCACACGGGAGCTGTTTTTT
CDR3aa: CASSQVVGASGPTRELFF

v_gene: TRBV11-3
len: 13
d_gene: TRBD1
abundance: -
j_gene: TRBJ1-1
CDR3nt: TGTGCCAGCAGCCCGGGGACAGGGGGTGAAGCTTTCTTT
CDR3aa: CASSPGTGGEAFF

v_gene: TRBV5-1
len: 13
d_gene: TRBD1
abundance: -
j_gene: TRBJ1-2
CDR3nt: TGCGCCAGCAGCAGACAGGGGGCGTATGGCTACACCTTC
CDR3aa: CASSRQGAYGYTF

v_gene: TRBV6-6
len: 13
d_gene: -
abundance: few
j_gene: TRBJ1-2
CDR3nt: TGTGCCAGCAGAGGCCAGGTGGATCTCGGCTACACCTTC
CDR3aa: CASRGQVDLGYTF

v_gene: TRBV4-2
len: 17
d_gene: -
abundance: -
j_gene: TRBJ1-3
CDR3nt: TGTGCCAGCAGCCACCACAGGGATTTCCCCATCGGAAACACCATATATTTT
CDR3aa: CASSHHRDFPIGNTIYF

v_gene: TRBV3-1/TRBV3-2
len: 13
d_gene: -
abundance: -
j_gene: TRBJ2-7
CDR3nt: TGTGCCAGCAGCCCCCAAGGGGGGGAAGAGCAGTACTTC
CDR3aa: CASSPQGGEEQYF

v_gene: TRBV5-4
len: 17
d_gene: -
abundance: -
j_gene: TRBJ2-3
CDR3nt: TGTGCCAGCAGCTTGAATAGAGGCAGACCTAGCACAGATACGCAGTATTTT
CDR3aa: CASSLNRGRPSTDTQYF

v_gene: TRBV18
len: 15
d_gene: -
abundance: -
j_gene: TRBJ1-6
CDR3nt: TGTGCCAGCAACTCTGGACAGCCATATAATTCACCCCTCCACTTT
CDR3aa: CASNSGQPYNSPLHF

v_gene: TRBV2
len: 15
d_gene: TRBD1
abundance: -
j_gene: TRBJ1-5
CDR3nt: TGTGCCAGCAGCCTCCGGGACAGAAGCAATCAGCCCCAGCATTTT
CDR3aa: CASSLRDRSNQPQHF

v_gene: TRBV18
len: 15
d_gene: TRBD1
abundance: -
j_gene: TRBJ1-2
CDR3nt: TGTGCCAGCTCACCACTGTTACAGGGGGACTATGGCTACACCTTC
CDR3aa: CASSPLLQGDYGYTF

v_gene: TRBV6-6
len: 11
d_gene: TRBD1
abundance: -
j_gene: TRBJ1-2
CDR3nt: TGTGCCACCGGGACAGGGGATGGCTACACCTTC
CDR3aa: CATGTGDGYTF

v_gene: TRBV9
len: 17
d_gene: -
abundance: -
j_gene: TRBJ1-1
CDR3nt: TGTGCCAGCAGCCCCTCAGCCAGGTTTGGGCCAGGGGAGGAAGCTTTCTTT
CDR3aa: CASSPSARFGPGEEAFF

v_gene: TRBV7-9
len: 16
d_gene: TRBD1
abundance: -
j_gene: TRBJ2-7
CDR3nt: TGTGCCAGCAGCCCCCCCGGGACAGGCGATTCCTACGAGCAGTACTTC
CDR3aa: CASSPPGTGDSYEQYF

v_gene: TRBV20-1
len: 13
d_gene: -
abundance: -
j_gene: TRBJ2-7
CDR3nt: TGCAGTGCTAGTAGGGGAACGACCTACGAGCAGTACTTC
CDR3aa: CSASRGTTYEQYF

v_gene: TRBV4-1
len: 14
d_gene: -
abundance: once
j_gene: TRBJ2-2
CDR3nt: TGCGCCAGCAGCCAAGTAGCCGCCACCGGGGAGCTGTTTTTT
CDR3aa: CASSQVAATGELFF

v_gene: TRBV4-2
len: 15
d_gene: TRBD2
abundance: -
j_gene: TRBJ2-1
CDR3nt: TGTGCCAGCGGTTATCCGGGGGGGGGATACAATGAGCAGTTCTTC
CDR3aa: CASGYPGGGYNEQFF

v_gene: TRBV7-3
len: 16
d_gene: -
abundance: -
j_gene: TRBJ2-1
CDR3nt: TGTGCCAGCAGCTTAGGGGGCGAGAGCTCCTACAATGAGCAGTTCTTC
CDR3aa: CASSLGGESSYNEQFF

v_gene: TRBV6-1
len: 14
d_gene: TRBD1
abundance: -
j_gene: TRBJ2-3
CDR3nt: TGTGCCAGCAGTGAAGGGGACAGTACAGATACGCAGTATTTT
CDR3aa: CASSEGDSTDTQYF

v_gene: TRBV15
len: 18
d_gene: TRBD2
abundance: -
j_gene: TRBJ2-7
CDR3nt: TGTGCCACCAGCAGAGACCCCCAAGAGACTAGCGGCTCCTACGAGCAGTACTTC
CDR3aa: CATSRDPQETSGSYEQYF

v_gene: TRBV29-1
len: 15
d_gene: TRBD1
abundance: -
j_gene: TRBJ2-7
CDR3nt: TGCAGCGTTGAATCCGGGACAGGGGATGATTACGAGCAGTACTTC
CDR3aa: CSVESGTGDDYEQYF

v_gene: TRBV3-1/TRBV3-2
len: 15
d_gene: TRBD2
abundance: -
j_gene: TRBJ2-2
CDR3nt: TGTGCCAGCAGCCAAGACACTAGCGGGACCGGGGAGCTGTTTTTT
CDR3aa: CASSQDTSGTGELFF

v_gene: TRBV5-1
len: 14
d_gene: -
abundance: -
j_gene: TRBJ2-2
CDR3nt: TGCGCCAGCAGCCTAAAGGGGTTGACCGGGGAGCTGTTTTTT
CDR3aa: CASSLKGLTGELFF

v_gene: TRBV9
len: 15
d_gene: TRBD1
abundance: -
j_gene: TRBJ1-5
CDR3nt: TGTGCCAGCAGCGTTGCAGGGGGCTACAATCAGCCCCAGCATTTT
CDR3aa: CASSVAGGYNQPQHF

v_gene: TRBV5-1
len: 14
d_gene: -
abundance: -
j_gene: TRBJ1-1
CDR3nt: TGCGCCAGCAGCTTGACAGAAATGAACACTGAAGCTTTCTTT
CDR3aa: CASSLTEMNTEAFF

v_gene: TRBV6-5
len: 13
d_gene: TRBD2
abundance: -
j_gene: TRBJ2-7
CDR3nt: TGTGCCAGCAGACTAGCGGGGGATCACGAGCAGTACTTC
CDR3aa: CASRLAGDHEQYF

v_gene: TRBV19
len: 14
d_gene: -
abundance: -
j_gene: TRBJ2-3
CDR3nt: TGTGCCAGTAGTACTCCCCCTAGCCGAGATACGCAGTATTTT
CDR3aa: CASSTPPSRDTQYF

v_gene: TRBV11-1
len: 13
d_gene: -
abundance: -
j_gene: TRBJ2-1
CDR3nt: TGTGCCAGCAGCTTACTAGAAGGAAATGAGCAGTTCTTC
CDR3aa: CASSLLEGNEQFF

v_gene: TRBV10-3
len: 15
d_gene: TRBD1
abundance: -
j_gene: TRBJ1-3
CDR3nt: TGTGCCATCAGTAATACAGGGGTCTTTGGAAACACCATATATTTT
CDR3aa: CAISNTGVFGNTIYF

v_gene: TRBV5-6
len: 15
d_gene: TRBD1
abundance: -
j_gene: TRBJ2-7
CDR3nt: TGTGCCAGCAGCCCGAACAGGGGGCTAGCCTACGAGCAGTACTTC
CDR3aa: CASSPNRGLAYEQYF

v_gene: TRBV19
len: 17
d_gene: -
abundance: -
j_gene: TRBJ2-5
CDR3nt: TGTGCCAGTAGTATAATGCCCGGGGGATACAACCAAGAGACCCAGTACTTC
CDR3aa: CASSIMPGGYNQETQYF

v_gene: TRBV5-8
len: 15
d_gene: -
abundance: few
j_gene: TRBJ1-6
CDR3nt: TGTGCCAGCAGCGACTGGGACATATTCGGTTCACCCCTCCACTTT
CDR3aa: CASSDWDIFGSPLHF

v_gene: TRBV30
len: 17
d_gene: TRBD2
abundance: -
j_gene: TRBJ2-7
CDR3nt: TGTGCCTGGATCCCGCCGGGACTAGCGGGGGAGTCCGACGAGCAGTACTTC
CDR3aa: CAWIPPGLAGESDEQYF

v_gene: TRBV7-9
len: 14
d_gene: TRBD1
abundance: few
j_gene: TRBJ1-1
CDR3nt: TGTGCCAGCAGCCACCTCATAACAGGGGGTGAAGCTTTCTTT
CDR3aa: CASSHLITGGEAFF

v_gene: TRBV5-1
len: 14
d_gene: -
abundance: few
j_gene: TRBJ2-1
CDR3nt: TGCGCCAGCAATGCCGGTGGCTCCTACAATGAGCAGTTCTTC
CDR3aa: CASNAGGSYNEQFF

v_gene: TRBV28
len: 15
d_gene: -
abundance: -
j_gene: TRBJ1-6
CDR3nt: TGTGCCAGCAGTTTACGGACTGACTTCGAGTCACCCCTCCACTTT
CDR3aa: CASSLRTDFESPLHF

v_gene: TRBV4-1
len: 15
d_gene: -
abundance: -
j_gene: TRBJ2-4
CDR3nt: TGCGCCAGCAGCCAAGAGTGGAGGGGATCTGTCATTCAGTACTTC
CDR3aa: CASSQEWRGSVIQYF

v_gene: TRBV19
len: 13
d_gene: -
abundance: -
j_gene: TRBJ2-1
CDR3nt: TGTGCCAGTTCTGGACAGATCTACAATGAGCAGTTCTTC
CDR3aa: CASSGQIYNEQFF

v_gene: TRBV19
len: 15
d_gene: -
abundance: -
j_gene: TRBJ2-2
CDR3nt: TGTGCCAGTATTAAACACCGAGGCGACACCGGGGAGCTGTTTTTT
CDR3aa: CASIKHRGDTGELFF

v_gene: TRBV4-1
len: 15
d_gene: -
abundance: -
j_gene: TRBJ1-4
CDR3nt: TGCGCCAGCAGCCAAGATAGACAGACATATGAAAAACTGTTTTTT
CDR3aa: CASSQDRQTYEKLFF